A selection of T cell receptor beta chains follows, all from one sample in a study of shared clonotypes between healthy human individuals. Sequencing used immunoSEQ multiplex PCR; TCRdb keeps in-frame clones, though not all of them. The sample holds around 1,000,000 clones, 60% to 80% seen once. The sample taken for sequencing was memory CD4+ T cells from PBMCs. The origin of the receptors is a man between 18 and 29 years old in good health. Some clones in this sample may be carry-over from other donors' samples. CDR3s include the opening cysteine and the closing phenylalanine or tryptophan. The D gene is left open where the match is weak. Not every row has a clone size; where given, it reads once, few, many or a size class.

V gene: TRBV5-1; clone size: -; J gene: TRBJ2-7; D gene: -; CDR3 protein: CASSLNGEWSQYF; CDR3 DNA: TGCGCCAGCAGCTTGAATGGGGAATGGTCTCAGTACTTC
V gene: TRBV9; clone size: -; J gene: TRBJ2-1; D gene: -; CDR3 protein: CASSVHREGSYNEQFF; CDR3 DNA: TGTGCCAGCAGCGTCCACAGGGAGGGCTCCTACAATGAGCAGTTCTTC
V gene: TRBV6-5; clone size: once; J gene: TRBJ2-7; D gene: -; CDR3 protein: CASSYAAGQQYF; CDR3 DNA: TGTGCCAGCAGTTACGCTGCAGGCCAGCAGTACTTC
V gene: TRBV4-1; clone size: -; J gene: TRBJ1-5; D gene: -; CDR3 protein: CASSQVLTGVNQPQHF; CDR3 DNA: TGCGCCAGCAGCCAAGTTTTAACGGGGGTAAATCAGCCCCAGCATTTT
V gene: TRBV2; clone size: few; J gene: TRBJ2-1; D gene: -; CDR3 protein: CASGSSYNEQFF; CDR3 DNA: TGTGCCAGCGGGAGCTCCTACAATGAGCAGTTCTTC
V gene: TRBV19; clone size: -; J gene: TRBJ1-5; D gene: TRBD1; CDR3 protein: CASSYRGNQPQHF; CDR3 DNA: TGTGCCAGTAGTTACAGGGGAAATCAGCCCCAGCATTTT
V gene: TRBV14; clone size: -; J gene: TRBJ2-5; D gene: -; CDR3 protein: CASSQGSGAWTQYF; CDR3 DNA: TGTGCCAGCAGCCAAGGATCTGGGGCCTGGACCCAGTACTTC
V gene: TRBV10-3; clone size: -; J gene: TRBJ2-1; D gene: TRBD2; CDR3 protein: CAISETSGSGKHEQFF; CDR3 DNA: TGTGCCATCAGTGAGACTAGCGGGAGTGGTAAGCATGAGCAGTTCTTC
V gene: TRBV7-9; clone size: few; J gene: TRBJ1-2; D gene: TRBD1; CDR3 protein: CASSRDRTGDGYTF; CDR3 DNA: TGTGCCAGCAGCCGGGACCGGACAGGGGATGGCTACACCTTC
V gene: TRBV6-6; clone size: -; J gene: TRBJ2-1; D gene: TRBD2; CDR3 protein: CASSTGTIYYNEQFF; CDR3 DNA: TGTGCCAGCAGCACCGGGACTATATATTACAATGAGCAGTTCTTC
V gene: TRBV27; clone size: -; J gene: TRBJ1-5; D gene: TRBD1; CDR3 protein: CASSPDRAESQPQHF; CDR3 DNA: TGTGCCAGCAGTCCTGACAGGGCGGAAAGTCAGCCCCAGCATTTT
V gene: TRBV5-1; clone size: -; J gene: TRBJ2-3; D gene: TRBD2; CDR3 protein: CASSLAGGATLDTQYF; CDR3 DNA: TGCGCCAGCAGCTTGGCCGGGGGGGCCACCTTAGATACGCAGTATTTT
V gene: TRBV6-5; clone size: -; J gene: TRBJ1-5; D gene: -; CDR3 protein: CASSFDRSNQPQHF; CDR3 DNA: TGTGCCAGCAGTTTCGACAGAAGCAATCAGCCCCAGCATTTT
V gene: TRBV5-1; clone size: -; J gene: TRBJ2-7; D gene: -; CDR3 protein: CASSFGPRSGPTYEQYF; CDR3 DNA: TGCGCCAGCAGCTTTGGCCCACGGAGCGGACCAACCTACGAGCAGTACTTC
V gene: TRBV6-5; clone size: -; J gene: TRBJ2-2; D gene: TRBD2; CDR3 protein: CASSYGTSGISGELFF; CDR3 DNA: TGTGCCAGCAGTTACGGGACTAGCGGGATATCCGGGGAGCTGTTTTTT